The source of this T cell receptor beta chain is a study of T cells after yellow fever vaccination. Broader study findings: A weaker secondary response peaked on day 5, the primary on day 15.

This CDR3 comprises 18 residues. Trimming pared 0 bases from V and 0 bases from J, leaving 13 bases between. Germline V gives CDR1 SGHRS, CDR2 YFSETQ. The sample holds many counts of this clonotype. Its antigen is undetermined. TCRdb used MiXCR to reprocess the 5' RACE reads, holding one entry per CDR3 protein. The table has fewer than 450,000 distinct CDR3 sequences, roughly 4.3% seen once. Sequencing used PBMCs, obtained 5 days after the yellow fever booster vaccination. This rearrangement joins TRBV5-1 to TRBJ2-6; unclear D gene. The TCR comes from a man in his late teens or twenties who received the YFV17D yellow fever vaccine. For the CDR3, the DNA is TGCGCCAGCAGCTTGGCACGGACGATGAGCTCTGGGGCCAACGTCCTGACTTTC. This translates into CASSLARTMSSGANVLTF.